Sequencing of this T cell receptor (beta chain) was carried out in a study of siplizumab effects on memory and regulatory T cells. CDR3 length: 13 residues. Method: immunoSEQ multiplex PCR; TCRdb's copy keeps in-frame clones and lacks some. Here the sample spans tens of thousands of clones, 95% to 97% being singletons. Regarding this clone: The antigen remains unidentified.

Notes on the study in general: Contribution to the alloresponse seemed major for naive T cells, which also seemed more diverse than memory cells. Significantly reduced by siplizumab was the cumulative frequency of alloreactive sequences, namely those traceable to unstimulated CD4+ memory cells.

The sequencing sample was made of naive CD4+ T cells sorted from blood. V is TRBV21-1 and J is TRBJ1-2; TRBD1 is the table's D call and was not checked against the DNA. TRBV21-1 corresponds to a pseudogene. This clonotype originated in a human donor in good health. Here the CDR3 DNA reads TGTGCCAGCAGCCCGGGACAGCCCTATGGCTACACCTTC. It encodes CASSPGQPYGYTF.